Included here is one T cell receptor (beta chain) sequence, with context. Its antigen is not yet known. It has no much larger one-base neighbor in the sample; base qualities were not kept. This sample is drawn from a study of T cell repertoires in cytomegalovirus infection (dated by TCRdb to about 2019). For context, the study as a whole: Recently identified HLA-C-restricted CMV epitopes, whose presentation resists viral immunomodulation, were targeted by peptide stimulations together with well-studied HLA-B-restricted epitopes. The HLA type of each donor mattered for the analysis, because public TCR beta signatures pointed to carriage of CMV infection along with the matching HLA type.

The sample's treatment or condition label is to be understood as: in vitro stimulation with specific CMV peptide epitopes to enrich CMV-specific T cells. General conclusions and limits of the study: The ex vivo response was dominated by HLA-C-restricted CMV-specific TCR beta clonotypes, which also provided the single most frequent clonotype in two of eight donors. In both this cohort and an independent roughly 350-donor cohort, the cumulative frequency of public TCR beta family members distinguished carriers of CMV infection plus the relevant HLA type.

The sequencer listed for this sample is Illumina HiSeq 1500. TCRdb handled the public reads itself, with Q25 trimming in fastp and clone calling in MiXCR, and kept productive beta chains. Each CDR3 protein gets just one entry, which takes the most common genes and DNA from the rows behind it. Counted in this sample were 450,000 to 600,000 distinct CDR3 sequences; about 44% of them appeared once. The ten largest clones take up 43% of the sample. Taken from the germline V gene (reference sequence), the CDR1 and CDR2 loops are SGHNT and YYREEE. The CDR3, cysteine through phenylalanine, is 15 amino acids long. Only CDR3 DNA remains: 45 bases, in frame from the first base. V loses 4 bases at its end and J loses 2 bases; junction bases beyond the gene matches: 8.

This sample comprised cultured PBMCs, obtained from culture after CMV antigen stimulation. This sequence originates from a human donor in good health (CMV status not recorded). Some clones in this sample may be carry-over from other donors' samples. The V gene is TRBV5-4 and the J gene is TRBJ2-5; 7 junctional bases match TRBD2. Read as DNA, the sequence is TGTGCCAGCAGCATACGGGACTACTTACAAGAGACCCAGTACTTC. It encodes CASSIRDYLQETQYF.